Below are 3 T cell receptor beta chains sequenced from a single sample in a study of OX40 agonist ivuxolimab in advanced cancers. Assay used: immunoSEQ multiplex PCR; TCRdb lists only in-frame clones, some missing. The data show about 77,000 clones, around nine tenths seen once. Material: CD4+ or CD8+ T cells sorted from blood, obtained in a trial of the OX40 agonist ivuxolimab. The receptors come from an adult with an advanced solid tumor such as melanoma, head and neck, liver or kidney cancer.

The V gene is TRBV30, the J gene TRBJ2-6; D may correspond to TRBD1 or TRBD2 (5 bases each). CDR1 and CDR2 (germline): GTSNPN, SVGIG (reference sequence). This CDR3 is 16 amino acids long. Trimming shortened V by 3 bases and J by 1 base, and 13 bases separated the two germline ends. The DNA for the CDR3 is TGTGCCTGGAGCCCGGGACCGGCATCTGGGGCCAACGTCCTGACTTTC. Residues: CAWSPGPASGANVLTF.

The CDR3 protein is CASSTFSGMGLDTQYF. The CDR3, as DNA: TGTGCCAGTAGTACCTTTAGCGGGATGGGGTTGGATACGCAGTATTTT. This chain links TRBV19 with TRBJ2-3; 8 bases line up with TRBD2. J lost 6 bases, V lost 4 bases, and 12 bases had no gene match. There are 16 residues in the CDR3. CDR1 is LNHDA and CDR2 is SQIVND in the germline V gene (reference sequence).

This rearrangement joins TRBV28 to TRBJ2-7; D is ambiguous. Germline CDR1 MDHEN, CDR2 SYDVKM. Trimming shortened V by 4 bases and J by 1 base, and 11 bases separated the two germline ends. This CDR3 has 14 residues. The CDR3 nucleotides are TGTGCCAGCAGTTCAGGATGGTCGTCCTACGAGCAGTACTTC. Protein sequence: CASSSGWSSYEQYF.